The 10 T cell receptor beta chains reported below all come from one sample, sequenced in a study of blood T cell repertoires in COVID-19. Sequencing was performed with immunoSEQ multiplex PCR; in TCRdb, only in-frame clones are kept and a portion is missing. The table has more than 90,000 clones, about 90% seen once. The sample consisted of peripheral blood. The receptors were gathered from a man aged 50 to 60 with acute or convalescent COVID-19.

The chain recombines TRBV7-6 with TRBJ1-2; 10 nucleotides match TRBD1. The CDR3 runs 17 residues. V shed 1 base, J shed 4 bases, and the junction held 9 bases outside the gene matches. CDR1 is SGHVS, CDR2 FNYEAQ, per germline. In DNA form, the CDR3 reads TGTGCCAGCAGCTTAGGCTCCGGGACAGGGGTGGGCTATGGCTACACCTTC. Translated: CASSLGSGTGVGYGYTF.

CDR3 sequence: CASREDLTENIQYF. The CDR3 DNA reads TGTGCCAGCAGGGAGGACCTTACGGAAAACATTCAGTACTTC. This sequence joins TRBV2 and TRBJ2-4; D might be TRBD2 (5 bases). Germline CDR1 reads SNHLY; CDR2 reads FYNNEI. Between the trimmed V and J ends, which lost 6 bases and 5 bases, there was a span of 14 bases. This CDR3 contains 14 residues.

The chain uses TRBV10-1 and TRBJ2-2; tentative D call: TRBD2 (6 bases). CDR1 is WNHNN and CDR2 is SYGVQD in the germline V gene (reference sequence). V lost 3 bases and J 4 bases, leaving 12 bases between the germline ends. The CDR3 is made up of 15 amino acids. This CDR3 is CASSDPDGGTGELFF. The CDR3, as DNA: TGCGCCAGCAGTGACCCAGACGGGGGCACCGGGGAGCTGTTTTTT.

This chain links TRBV10-3 with TRBJ1-1; a possible D gene is TRBD1 (5 bases). The CDR3 runs to 14 residues. Germline CDR1 ENHRY, CDR2 SYGVKD. With 6 bases removed from V and 1 base from J, the gap between germline ends came to 12 bases. The CDR3 here is CAISDRGTNTEAFF. Written as DNA, the CDR3 is TGTGCCATCAGCGACCGGGGGACGAACACTGAAGCTTTCTTT.

This chain joins TRBV6-5 and TRBJ1-6, with 9 bases identical to TRBD1. V dropped 4 bases and J dropped 9; count of bases not matched to a gene: 7. The CDR3 runs to 15 residues. Germline V gene sequence: CDR1 MNHEY, CDR2 SVGAGI. The CDR3 loop reads CASSFKQGASSPLHF. The DNA for the CDR3 is TGTGCCAGCAGTTTCAAACAGGGGGCAAGTTCACCCCTCCACTTT.

This chain uses TRBV2 with TRBJ1-1, with D uncertain. V gave up 4 bases and J gave up 1 base, with 7 bases separating them. Looked up from germline, CDR1 is SNHLY and CDR2 is FYNNEI. The CDR3 sequence is 13 residues long. CDR3 nucleotides: TGTGCCAGCAGTGGTGGCCGGAACACTGAAGCTTTCTTT. This encodes CASSGGRNTEAFF.

The V gene is TRBV25-1, the J gene TRBJ2-2; D is possibly TRBD1 (6 bases). The CDR3 totals 13 residues. Germline CDR1 reads MGHDK; CDR2 reads SYGVNS. Trimming took off 6 bases at V and 5 bases at J, with 10 bases between the two ends. The CDR3 DNA reads TGTGCCAGCAGACAGGGAGAGACCGGGGAGCTGTTTTTT. Translating gives CASRQGETGELFF.

V gene TRBV5-6 combines with J gene TRBJ2-3; weak D call: TRBD1 (6 bases). The germline V gene has CDR1 SGHDT and CDR2 YYEEEE. The CDR3 is 15 residues long. V was cut by 3 bases and J by 1 base, with 12 bases left in between. The CDR3 nucleotides are TGTGCCAGCAGCTCGACAGGAGTTGGCACAGATACGCAGTATTTT. It codes for CASSSTGVGTDTQYF.

This chain uses TRBV12-3 or TRBV12-4 with TRBJ1-3; D is possibly TRBD1 (5 bases). The CDR3 extends over 13 amino acids. V was trimmed by 7 bases and J by 4 bases, leaving 11 bases between them. The CDR3 sequence: CASKEGSGNTIYF. The CDR3 nucleotides are TGTGCCAGCAAGGAGGGGTCAGGAAACACCATATATTTT.

The chain links TRBV30 to TRBJ2-3; 10 bases line up with TRBD2. The CDR3 has 16 amino acids. V dropped 2 bases and J dropped 4; count of bases not matched to a gene: 9. Germline assignment: CDR1 GTSNPN and CDR2 SVGIG (reference sequence). The CDR3 protein is CAWSPERGGPADTQYF. The CDR3 DNA is TGTGCCTGGAGTCCAGAGCGGGGGGGCCCGGCAGATACGCAGTATTTT.